This TCR beta chain was recovered during a study of shared clonotypes between healthy human individuals. Study-level findings and limits: With few donors, the genetic and exposure-history diversity represented was limited.

Comments on this clone: Its target is not known.

V lost 5 bases and J lost 3, with 5 bases in between. This CDR3 comprises 11 residues. Germline V CDR1 and CDR2: MNHNS, SASEGT. Profiled with immunoSEQ multiplex PCR; TCRdb holds only in-frame clones, not every one. The data contain more than 550,000 clones, roughly 91% of them singletons. Sample: memory CD8+ T cells from PBMCs. Specified subset: CD45RO+ cells pooled with CCR7-negative TemRA cells. This sequence was found in a man between 18 and 29 years old in good health. Some clones in this sample may be carry-over from other donors' samples. The gene calls are TRBV6-1 and TRBJ2-7, with D uncertain. The CDR3 region is CASSHVYEQYF. CDR3 DNA sequence: TGTGCCAGCAGTCATGTCTACGAGCAGTACTTC.